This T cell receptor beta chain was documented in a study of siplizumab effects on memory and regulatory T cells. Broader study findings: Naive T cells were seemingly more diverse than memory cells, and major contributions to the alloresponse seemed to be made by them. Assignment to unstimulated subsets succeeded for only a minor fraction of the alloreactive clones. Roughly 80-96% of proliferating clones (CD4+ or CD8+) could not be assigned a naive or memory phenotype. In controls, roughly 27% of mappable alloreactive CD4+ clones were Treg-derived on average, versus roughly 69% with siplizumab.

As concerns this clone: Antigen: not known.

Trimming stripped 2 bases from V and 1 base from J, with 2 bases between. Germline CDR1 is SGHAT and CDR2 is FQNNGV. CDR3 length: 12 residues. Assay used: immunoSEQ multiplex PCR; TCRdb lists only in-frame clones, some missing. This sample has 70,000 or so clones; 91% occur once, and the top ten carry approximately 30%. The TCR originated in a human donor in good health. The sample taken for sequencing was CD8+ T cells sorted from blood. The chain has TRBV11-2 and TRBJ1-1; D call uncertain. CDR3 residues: CASSLQNTEAFF. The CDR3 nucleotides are TGTGCCAGCAGCTTACAGAACACTGAAGCTTTCTTT.